The 9 T cell receptor beta chains below were found in one sample sequenced in a study of response to subunit inactivated influenza vaccine. Each CDR3 protein gets one entry after TCRdb re-called the RT-PCR reads with MiXCR. This table has about 170,000 distinct CDR3 sequences, approximately 12% appearing once. The data were also submitted as part of a second study, on T cells expressing NK-cell markers. Per that paper: For TCR beta, cDNA was produced by 5'RACE template switching with UMIs.

Sequencing used CD8+ T cells sorted from PBMCs, obtained approximately 13 days after vaccination. The source is a man in his fifties or sixties who received an inactivated influenza vaccine.

The gene calls are TRBV5-1 and TRBJ1-1; D is perhaps TRBD1 (5 bases). CDR3 length: 12 residues. CDR1 is SGHRS and CDR2 is YFSETQ in the germline V gene. The V gene lost 0 bases and the J gene lost 8 bases, with 8 bases spanning the gap. For the CDR3, the DNA is TGCGCCAGCAGCTTGGCAGGGCAGGAAGCTTTCTTT. Translation gives CASSLAGQEAFF.

The chain carries TRBV7-9 and TRBJ2-2; D unresolved. Germline values: CDR1 SEHNR, CDR2 FQNEAQ (reference sequence). Trimming took 2 bases from V and 4 from J, leaving 8 bases between them. This CDR3 comprises 14 residues. In DNA, the CDR3 is TGTGCCAGCAGCTTATCAGAGAGCACCGGGGAGCTGTTTTTT. This translates into CASSLSESTGELFF.

This clonotype was seen repeatedly, ten times or more. The gene calls are TRBV3-1 and TRBJ2-7; unclear D gene. Germline V CDR1 and CDR2: LGHDT, YNNKEL (reference sequence). The V and J ends lost 4 bases and 2 bases respectively, with 15 bases between them. This CDR3 spans 15 amino acids. The CDR3 spells CASSPTPVYTYEQYF. The CDR3 region has the DNA TGTGCCAGCAGCCCGACGCCTGTTTACACCTACGAGCAGTACTTC.

The rearrangement links TRBV4-1 to TRBJ2-1; 8 bases are shared with TRBD2. The V gene end was trimmed by 4 bases and the J gene end by 7 bases; junction bases not matched to a gene: 9. CDR1 and CDR2 from the germline V gene are MGHRA and YSYEKL. There are 15 residues in the CDR3. For the CDR3, the DNA is TGCGCCAGCAGCCCCACTAGCGGATCGGGGAATGAGCAGTTCTTC. Encoded protein: CASSPTSGSGNEQFF.

This clonotype was counted a few times. The rearrangement joins TRBV11-1 to TRBJ1-5; D is possibly TRBD1 (5 bases). With 5 bases removed from V and 3 bases from J, the gap between germline ends came to 14 bases. Germline values: CDR1 SGHAT, CDR2 FQDESV (reference sequence). The CDR3 consists of 15 residues. CDR3 residues: CASSLGLGVNQPQHF. The DNA for the CDR3 is TGTGCCAGCAGCCTCGGCCTGGGGGTCAATCAGCCCCAGCATTTT.

In this sample, this clonotype turned up many times. The rearrangement uses TRBV28 and TRBJ2-3; 9 nucleotides line up with TRBD2. CDR3 length equals 15 residues. With 2 bases clipped from V and 2 bases from J, the junction kept 2 bases outside the gene matches. CDR1 MDHEN and CDR2 SYDVKM come from the germline V gene. DNA of the CDR3: TGTGCCAGCAGTTTAGCTAGCGGGGCCACAGATACGCAGTATTTT. Translated: CASSLASGATDTQYF.

This clonotype was counted only a few times. The chain joins TRBV12-3 or TRBV12-4 to TRBJ2-2; the D gene is possibly TRBD1 (5 bases). V was shortened by 5 bases and J by 4 bases, with 14 bases between the two germline ends. The CDR3 sequence is 15 residues long. The CDR3 is CASSSLGVGTGELFF. The CDR3 DNA sequence: TGTGCCAGCAGTAGTCTAGGGGTCGGCACCGGGGAGCTGTTTTTT.

This clonotype was detected only a few times. J is TRBJ2-3 and V is TRBV7-9; D uncertain. The germline V and J ends were trimmed by 6 bases and 9 bases, with 13 bases remaining between them. In germline, CDR1 is SEHNR, CDR2 FQNEAQ (reference sequence). The CDR3 consists of 12 residues. The CDR3 is CASRNTEHTQYF. As DNA, the CDR3 is TGTGCCAGCAGGAATACGGAGCACACGCAGTATTTT.

This chain joins TRBV27 and TRBJ2-7; 7 nucleotides align to TRBD1. The CDR3 consists of 15 residues. CDR1 and CDR2 from the germline V gene are MNHEY and SMNVEV (reference sequence). The trim removed 4 bases at V and 5 bases at J, leaving 11 bases unmatched. The CDR3 sequence is CASSYSGVGGHEQYF. DNA for the CDR3: TGTGCCAGCAGTTATTCAGGGGTAGGGGGCCACGAGCAGTACTTC.